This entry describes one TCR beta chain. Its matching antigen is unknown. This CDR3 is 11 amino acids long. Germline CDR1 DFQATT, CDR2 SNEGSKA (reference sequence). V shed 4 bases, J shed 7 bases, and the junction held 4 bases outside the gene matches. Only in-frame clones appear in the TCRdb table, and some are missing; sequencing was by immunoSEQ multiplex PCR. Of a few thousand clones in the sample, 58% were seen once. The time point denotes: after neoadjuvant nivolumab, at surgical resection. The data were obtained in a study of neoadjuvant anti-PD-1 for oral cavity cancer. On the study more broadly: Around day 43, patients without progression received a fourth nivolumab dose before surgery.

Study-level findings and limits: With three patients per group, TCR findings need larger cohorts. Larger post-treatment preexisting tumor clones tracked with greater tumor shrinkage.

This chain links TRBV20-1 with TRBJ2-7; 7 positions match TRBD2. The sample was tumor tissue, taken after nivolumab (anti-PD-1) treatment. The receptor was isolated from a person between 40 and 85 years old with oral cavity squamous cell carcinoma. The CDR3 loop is CSAKSGEEQYF. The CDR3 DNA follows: TGCAGTGCTAAAAGCGGGGAGGAGCAGTACTTC.